These T cell receptor beta chains were read from a single sample in a study of cytomegalovirus exposure and HLA in healthy donors. TCRdb keeps only in-frame clones here, not all; method: immunoSEQ multiplex PCR. The sample consists of 30,000 to 45,000 clones, roughly 88% of them appearing once. Sequencing was carried out using PBMCs. These receptors were obtained from a middle-aged woman in good health and CMV-seropositive. Both conserved end residues are part of each CDR3. D genes are given only for firm matches. The size of a clone is reported for some rows only, either as once, few or many, or as a class for expanded clones.

V	D	J	size	CDR3	DNA
TRBV7-2	.	TRBJ1-4	.	CASSPRRSGEKLFF	TGTGCCAGCAGCCCACGCCGGAGTGGGGAAAAACTGTTTTTT
TRBV6-4	TRBD1	TRBJ1-2	medium-sized	CASSEGQEGHGYTF	TGTGCCAGCAGTGAGGGACAGGAAGGGCATGGCTACACCTTC
TRBV6-5	TRBD1	TRBJ2-3	.	CASSSRGQLVGDTQYF	TGTGCCAGCAGTTCCCGGGGACAGCTGGTCGGAGATACGCAGTATTTT
TRBV19	TRBD1	TRBJ2-2	.	CASSIQGDTGELFF	TGTGCCAGTAGTATACAGGGGGACACCGGGGAGCTGTTTTTT
TRBV2	TRBD1	TRBJ1-5	.	CASIGQVGNQPQHF	TGTGCCAGCATCGGACAGGTGGGCAATCAGCCCCAGCATTTT
TRBV7-8	.	TRBJ1-2	.	CASSLFPGLSNYGYTF	TGTGCCAGCAGCTTATTCCCGGGACTGAGTAACTATGGCTACACCTTC
TRBV4-1	TRBD2	TRBJ2-3	.	CASSPDGTSGADTQYF	TGCGCCAGCAGCCCAGACGGGACTAGCGGGGCAGATACGCAGTATTTT
TRBV4-3	TRBD2	TRBJ2-2	.	CASRSGTSGPSNTGELFF	TGCGCCAGCAGGTCCGGGACTAGCGGACCATCGAACACCGGGGAGCTGTTTTTT
TRBV2	.	TRBJ2-1	once	CASMGFGSYNEQFF	TGTGCCAGCATGGGCTTCGGCTCCTACAATGAGCAGTTCTTC
TRBV7-8	.	TRBJ2-2	.	CASSLARTNTGELFF	TGTGCCAGCAGCTTAGCGCGCACGAACACCGGGGAGCTGTTTTTT
TRBV5-1	.	TRBJ2-7	.	CASSRDTTYEQYF	TGCGCCAGCAGCCGGGATACTACCTACGAGCAGTACTTC
TRBV29-1	.	TRBJ1-2	.	CSGWAGNYGYTF	TGCAGCGGGTGGGCAGGGAACTATGGCTACACCTTC
TRBV5-8	TRBD2	TRBJ2-3	.	CASSLAGASGGTDTQYF	TGTGCCAGCAGCTTGGCCGGGGCTAGCGGGGGCACAGATACGCAGTATTTT
TRBV10-3	TRBD2	TRBJ2-3	.	CAIRASGPLDTQYF	TGTGCCATCAGGGCTAGCGGGCCTTTGGATACGCAGTATTTT
TRBV7-9	.	TRBJ1-1	once	CASSPGAQGAFF	TGTGCCAGCAGCCCTGGGGCACAGGGAGCTTTCTTT
TRBV7-2	TRBD2	TRBJ2-7	.	CASSSGLAGESSYEQYF	TGTGCCAGCAGCTCGGGACTAGCGGGGGAAAGCTCCTACGAGCAGTACTTC
TRBV13	.	TRBJ2-3	.	CASSLGGVGDTQYF	TGTGCCAGCAGCTTAGGGGGCGTTGGAGATACGCAGTATTTT
TRBV5-4	TRBD2	TRBJ2-7	.	CASSSGTSGTYEQYF	TGTGCCAGCAGCTCCGGGACTAGCGGAACCTACGAGCAGTACTTC
TRBV7-3	TRBD1	TRBJ2-3	.	CASSRGTGNTDTQYF	TGTGCCAGCAGCCGGGGGACAGGCAACACAGATACGCAGTATTTT
TRBV7-2	TRBD1	TRBJ1-3	.	CASSMDRVGGNTIYF	TGTGCCAGCAGCATGGACAGGGTCGGTGGAAACACCATATATTTT
TRBV11-3	TRBD2	TRBJ2-1	.	CASSFVAGGPNEQFF	TGTGCCAGCAGCTTCGTCGCGGGGGGGCCGAATGAGCAGTTCTTC
TRBV2	TRBD1	TRBJ2-5	.	CASNRGQETQYF	TGCGCCAGCAACAGGGGGCAAGAGACCCAGTACTTC
TRBV30	TRBD1	TRBJ2-5	once	CAWETGGWETQYF	TGTGCCTGGGAGACAGGGGGCTGGGAGACCCAGTACTTC
TRBV4-3	TRBD1	TRBJ2-7	.	CASSQDTQGAYEQYF	TGCGCCAGCAGCCAAGATACACAGGGGGCCTACGAGCAGTACTTC
TRBV6-5	.	TRBJ1-5	.	CASSYSGRDGQPQHF	TGTGCCAGCAGTTACTCAGGGAGGGATGGTCAGCCCCAGCATTTT
TRBV30	TRBD1	TRBJ2-5	.	CAWSAGQGGALETQYF	TGTGCCTGGAGCGCGGGACAGGGGGGCGCCTTGGAGACCCAGTACTTC